Listed here are 19 T cell receptor beta chains from one sample, sequenced in a study of CD8 T cells in Susac syndrome. With random hexamers, roughly 0.5 to 1 ug RNA was reverse transcribed. MiXCR, run by TCRdb on the immunoSEQ multiplex PCR reads, gives a single entry per CDR3 protein. The sample lists approximately 70,000 distinct CDR3 sequences; 95% to 96% were seen once. Material: CD4+ T cells from PBMCs. The receptors come from a human donor with multiple sclerosis.

The V gene is TRBV20-1, the J gene TRBJ1-5; D is unresolved. The V gene lost 3 bases and the J gene lost 1 base, with 7 bases spanning the gap. The germline V gene has CDR1 DFQATT and CDR2 SNEGSKA (reference sequence). The CDR3 covers 13 residues. The CDR3 loop is CSARATSNQPQHF. DNA of the CDR3: TGCAGTGCTAGGGCTACGAGCAATCAGCCCCAGCATTTT.

The CDR3 is CASSPDTEAFF. The CDR3 DNA reads as TGTGCCAGCTCACCGGACACTGAAGCTTTCTTT. The V and J genes are TRBV18 and TRBJ1-1; D not certain. V was pared by 3 bases and J by 3 bases, with 2 bases between. Germline assignment: CDR1 KGHSH and CDR2 LQKENI. The length of the CDR3 is 11 residues.

The chain employs TRBV27 and TRBJ2-2, with TRBD2 matching 10 bases. V was pared by 9 bases and J by 2 bases, with 12 bases of the junction left unmatched. The germline V gene has CDR1 MNHEY and CDR2 SMNVEV (reference sequence). The CDR3 totals 17 residues. The CDR3 sequence is CARHPASGGLNTGELFF. Written as DNA, the CDR3 is TGTGCCAGACACCCGGCTAGCGGGGGATTAAACACCGGGGAGCTGTTTTTT.

This sequence joins TRBV6-1 and TRBJ2-7, with 9 bases lining up with TRBD1. CDR1 and CDR2 (germline): MNHNS, SASEGT. This CDR3 has 16 residues. The junction had 9 bases not matched to a gene; V was cut back by 0 bases and J by 6 bases. CDR3 region: CASSEALGQGSVEQYF. The CDR3 DNA reads as TGTGCCAGCAGTGAAGCGCTAGGACAGGGGTCAGTCGAGCAGTACTTC.

This chain connects TRBV3-1 to TRBJ1-5; the D gene is possibly TRBD1 (5 bases). Per the germline V gene, CDR1 is LGHDT and CDR2 is YNNKEL (reference sequence). V was shortened by 4 bases and J by 5 bases, with 12 bases between the two germline ends. There are 14 residues in the CDR3. CDR3 protein: CASSPRGGYQPQHF. In DNA, the CDR3 is TGTGCCAGCAGCCCCCGGGGCGGCTATCAGCCCCAGCATTTT. The full variable domain, completed using reference TRBV3-1 and TRBJ1-5, is DTAVSQTPKYLVTQMGNDKSIKCEQNLGHDTMYWYKQDSKKFLKIMFSYNNKELIINETVPNRFSPKSPDKAHLNLHINSLELGDSAVYFCASSPRGGYQPQHFGDGTRLSIL.

The chain links TRBV2 to TRBJ2-4; 10 bases line up with TRBD1. The V gene end was trimmed by 4 bases and the J gene end by 7 bases; junction bases not matched to a gene: 7. Germline CDR1 and CDR2: SNHLY and FYNNEI. This CDR3 region has 15 residues. The CDR3 reads CASSAIGGQGNIQYF. The CDR3 DNA reads TGTGCCAGCAGTGCGATAGGGGGACAGGGGAACATTCAGTACTTC.

In DNA form, the CDR3 reads TGTGCCAGCAGTCCACAGGGGACCTACACTGAAGCTTTCTTT. This translates into CASSPQGTYTEAFF. This rearrangement joins TRBV2 to TRBJ1-1; TRBD1 matches at 7 bases. The CDR3 consists of 14 residues. The germline V gene encodes CDR1 SNHLY and CDR2 FYNNEI. The junction had 6 bases not matched to a gene; V was cut back by 5 bases and J by 3 bases. The complete variable domain, with remaining parts taken from reference TRBV2 and TRBJ1-1, reads EPEVTQTPSHQVTQMGQEVILRCVPISNHLYFYWYRQILGQKVEFLVSFYNNEISEKSEIFDDQFSVERPDGSNFTLKIRSTKLEDSAMYFCASSPQGTYTEAFFGQGTRLTVV.

The chain recombines TRBV2 with TRBJ2-1, with 7 positions matching TRBD2. J was trimmed by 5 bases and V by 7 bases; bases with no gene match: 2. The CDR3 sequence is 12 residues long. From germline, CDR1 is SNHLY and CDR2 FYNNEI. The DNA for the CDR3 is TGTGCCAGCAAGGGGAGGGACAATGAGCAGTTCTTC. It specifies CASKGRDNEQFF.

CDR3 nucleotides: TGCAGCGTGAGGCCGCTCGGTAACTATGGCTACACCTTC. Translation gives CSVRPLGNYGYTF. The rearrangement joins TRBV29-1 to TRBJ1-2; D gene uncertain. The CDR3 loop spans 13 amino acids. The germline CDR1 and CDR2 sequences are SQVTM and ANQGSEA. Trimming stripped 6 bases from V and 1 base from J, with 12 bases between.

The gene calls are TRBV20-1 and TRBJ1-4; 9 nucleotides match TRBD1. This CDR3 has 14 residues. Per the germline V gene, CDR1 is DFQATT and CDR2 is SNEGSKA (reference sequence). V lost 6 bases and J lost 7; bases outside the gene matches: 9. The CDR3 DNA reads as TGCAGTGCCGACCCGGGACAGGGCGGTGAAAAACTGTTTTTT. Protein sequence: CSADPGQGGEKLFF.

V usage is TRBV10-3 and J usage is TRBJ1-5; 10 nucleotides agree with TRBD1. With 6 bases clipped from V and 6 bases from J, the junction kept 5 bases outside the gene matches. Per germline, CDR1 ENHRY and CDR2 SYGVKD. The CDR3 spans 14 residues. The CDR3 DNA sequence: TGTGCCATCAGCGGACAGGGGGACAGTCAGCCCCAGCATTTT. It specifies CAISGQGDSQPQHF.

The J gene is TRBJ2-5, the V gene TRBV24-1; maybe TRBD2 (5 bases). V lost 2 bases and J lost 5, with 8 bases in between. The CDR3 runs to 13 residues. Germline V gene data show CDR1 as KGHDR and CDR2 as SFDVKD. The CDR3 is CATSDSWEETQYF. As DNA, the CDR3 is TGTGCCACCAGTGATTCATGGGAGGAGACCCAGTACTTC.

The chain links TRBV28 to TRBJ1-5, with D hard to call. In germline, CDR1 is MDHEN, CDR2 SYDVKM. The CDR3 is made up of 11 amino acids. V lost 4 bases and J 6 bases, leaving 4 bases between the germline ends. CDR3 residues: CASSSSQPQHF. The CDR3 region has the DNA TGTGCCAGCAGTTCTAGTCAGCCCCAGCATTTT.

V gene TRBV7-9 combines with J gene TRBJ1-6; D call uncertain. Germline V lookup: CDR1 SEHNR, CDR2 FQNEAQ (reference sequence). V lost 1 base to trimming and J lost 10 bases, with 8 bases between them. The CDR3 sequence is 13 residues long. The CDR3 here is CASSLDAGSPLHF. DNA for the CDR3: TGTGCCAGCAGCTTAGATGCAGGCTCACCCCTCCACTTT.

The chain links TRBV3-1 to TRBJ2-3; TRBD2 is a possible D gene (5 bases). In germline, CDR1 is LGHDT, CDR2 YNNKEL (reference sequence). CDR3 length equals 14 residues. V dropped 5 bases and J dropped 4 bases, with 13 bases sitting between them. The CDR3 region is CASSTRGAPDTQYF. CDR3 coding DNA: TGTGCCAGCAGCACCCGGGGAGCGCCAGATACGCAGTATTTT.

V and J are TRBV5-1 and TRBJ2-7; 7 positions agree with TRBD1. The V gene end was trimmed by 0 bases and the J gene end by 0 bases; junction bases not matched to a gene: 6. Germline V lookup: CDR1 SGHRS, CDR2 YFSETQ. CDR3 length: 16 residues. The CDR3 here is CASSLGTTGFSYEQYF. The CDR3 DNA reads TGCGCCAGCAGCTTGGGCACGACAGGGTTCTCCTACGAGCAGTACTTC.

The chain is built from TRBV5-1 and TRBJ1-5; D not resolved. The CDR3 has 14 residues. Trimming removed 6 bases at V and 2 bases at J, with 12 bases between. The germline V gene encodes CDR1 SGHRS and CDR2 YFSETQ. In DNA, the CDR3 is TGCGCCAGCACGGGAGGGAACGGCAATCAGCCCCAGCATTTT. Its protein is CASTGGNGNQPQHF.

This clonotype showed up just once. The chain is built from TRBV20-1 and TRBJ1-4, with D unresolved. The CDR3 sequence is 14 residues long. V was trimmed by 5 bases and J by 5 bases, leaving 15 bases between them. Germline assignment: CDR1 DFQATT and CDR2 SNEGSKA (reference sequence). In DNA, the CDR3 is TGCAGTGCTCCAGACTGGGCGGGGAATGAAAAACTGTTTTTT. This encodes CSAPDWAGNEKLFF.

This chain links TRBV7-8 with TRBJ2-1, with 8 nucleotides matching TRBD2. The V gene end was trimmed by 5 bases and the J gene end by 2 bases; junction bases not matched to a gene: 5. The germline CDR1 and CDR2 sequences are SGHVS and FQNEAQ. The CDR3 is made up of 15 amino acids. DNA for the CDR3: TGTGCCAGCAGCCCGCCGGGGGGGCCCTACAATGAGCAGTTCTTC. Protein product: CASSPPGGPYNEQFF.